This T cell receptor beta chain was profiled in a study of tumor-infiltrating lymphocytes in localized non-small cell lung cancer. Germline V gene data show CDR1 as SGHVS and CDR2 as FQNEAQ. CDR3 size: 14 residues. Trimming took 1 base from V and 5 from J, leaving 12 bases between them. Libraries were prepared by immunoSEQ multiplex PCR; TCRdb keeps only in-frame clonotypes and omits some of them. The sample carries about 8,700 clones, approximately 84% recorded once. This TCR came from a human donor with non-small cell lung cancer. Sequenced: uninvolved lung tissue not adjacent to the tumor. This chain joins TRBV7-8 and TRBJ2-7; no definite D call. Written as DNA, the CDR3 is TGTGCCAGCAGCTTAGTTGGTAGCCTGGACGAGCAGTACTTC. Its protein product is CASSLVGSLDEQYF.